The clone carrying this T cell receptor beta chain was seen a handful of times. The target antigen is unknown. The sample belongs to a study of beta chain features in type 1 diabetes. Sampling consisted of one heparinised blood draw per donor, averaging approximately 120 mL. By way of CD45RO/CCR7/CD25/CD127/CD95/CD27, the CD4+ regulatory, stem cell-like memory, central memory and naive cells were sorted. The study's findings and limits: Across all four CD4+ subsets, people with type 1 diabetes showed modestly shorter TCRB CDR3s.

CDR1 and CDR2 (germline): LGHNA, YNFKEQ. This CDR3 is built from 20 residues. The trim removed 3 bases at V and 1 base at J, leaving 12 bases unmatched. Expressed TCRB transcripts got sequenced, as all isolated RNA was reverse transcribed. Mean read depth for naive, central memory and regulatory T cell samples was around 3.8 million reads. Repertoires were generated with immunoSEQ multiplex PCR, while TCRdb's copy carries only in-frame clones and drops some. The sample yields 640,000 or so clones, about 14% seen once. The chain employs TRBV4-2 and TRBJ2-3, with 14 bases fitting TRBD2. The clonotype originates from a man aged 18 to 30 with type 1 diabetes. The sequenced sample was naive CD4+ T cells from blood. For the CDR3, the DNA is TGTGCCAGCAGCCACCGCCCTGGGACTAGCGGGGGTGGGGGCACAGATACGCAGTATTTT. Translation gives CASSHRPGTSGGGGTDTQYF.